This TCR beta chain was profiled in a study of blood T cell repertoires in COVID-19. The CDR3 sequence is 15 residues long. Germline V gene data show CDR1 as LGHDT and CDR2 as YNNKEL (reference sequence). Trimming removed 3 bases at V and 4 bases at J, with 15 bases between. Measured with immunoSEQ multiplex PCR; TCRdb has only the in-frame clones, and not every one. The sample yields some 200,000 clones, 90% to 95% seen once. Source material: peripheral blood. This sequence originates from a man between 25 and 39 years old with COVID-19, enrolled during active disease. The chain carries TRBV3-1 (or the pseudogene TRBV3-2) and TRBJ1-2; possible D gene TRBD1, 5 bases. The CDR3: CASSHDPRVRYGYTF. CDR3 in DNA: TGTGCCAGCAGCCATGACCCCAGGGTTCGCTATGGCTACACCTTC.